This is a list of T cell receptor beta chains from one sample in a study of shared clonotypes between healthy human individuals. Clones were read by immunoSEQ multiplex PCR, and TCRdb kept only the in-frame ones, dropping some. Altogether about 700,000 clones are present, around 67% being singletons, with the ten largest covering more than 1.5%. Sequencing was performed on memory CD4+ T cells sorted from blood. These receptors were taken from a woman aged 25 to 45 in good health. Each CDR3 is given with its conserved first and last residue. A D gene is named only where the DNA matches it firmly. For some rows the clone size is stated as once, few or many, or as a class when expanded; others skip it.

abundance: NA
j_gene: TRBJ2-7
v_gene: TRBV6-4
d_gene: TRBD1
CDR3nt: TGTGCCAGCAGGCTACTCTTACAGGGGATGTGGGAGCAGTACTTC
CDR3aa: CASRLLLQGMWEQYF

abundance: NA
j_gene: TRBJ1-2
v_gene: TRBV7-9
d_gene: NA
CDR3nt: TGTGCCAGCAGCTTGGCGGACACGTTCTATGGCTACACCTTC
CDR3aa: CASSLADTFYGYTF

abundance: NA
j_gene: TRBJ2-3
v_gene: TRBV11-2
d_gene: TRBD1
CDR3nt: TGTGCCAGCAGACAACAGGGGAGCGATACGCAGTATTTT
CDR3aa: CASRQQGSDTQYF

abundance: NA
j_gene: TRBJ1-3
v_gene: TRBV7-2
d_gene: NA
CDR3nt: TGTGCCAGCAGCTTAGGGCACTCTGGAAACACCATATATTTT
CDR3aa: CASSLGHSGNTIYF

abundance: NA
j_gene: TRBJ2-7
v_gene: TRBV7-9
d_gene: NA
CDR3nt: TGTGCCAGCAGCCTGGACTTAAGCTCCTACGAGCAGTACTTC
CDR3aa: CASSLDLSSYEQYF

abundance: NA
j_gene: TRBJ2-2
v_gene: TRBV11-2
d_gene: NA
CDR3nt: TGTGCCAGCAGCTTAGTAGTCCAGACCTCGAACACCGGGGAGCTGTTTTTT
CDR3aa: CASSLVVQTSNTGELFF

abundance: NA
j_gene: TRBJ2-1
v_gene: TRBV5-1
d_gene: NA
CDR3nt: TGCGCCAGCAGCTTGGCTGGCAGGGGGGGCGATGAGCAGTTCTTC
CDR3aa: CASSLAGRGGDEQFF

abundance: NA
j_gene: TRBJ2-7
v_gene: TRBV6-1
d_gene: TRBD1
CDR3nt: TGTGCCAGCAGTTGGGACAGAGCCTACGAGCAGTACTTC
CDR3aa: CASSWDRAYEQYF

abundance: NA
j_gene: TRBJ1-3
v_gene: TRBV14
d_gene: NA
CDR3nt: TGTGCCAGCAGCCAAGAATTCCACTCTGGAAACACCATATATTTT
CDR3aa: CASSQEFHSGNTIYF

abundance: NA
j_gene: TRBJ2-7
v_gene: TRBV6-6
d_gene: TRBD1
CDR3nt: TGTGCCAGCAGTTACACCCGGACAGGGGGCTACGAGCAGTACTTC
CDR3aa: CASSYTRTGGYEQYF

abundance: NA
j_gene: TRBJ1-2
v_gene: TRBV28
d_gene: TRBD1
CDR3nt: TGTGCCAGCAGGGGACGGACAGGCTATGGCTACACCTTC
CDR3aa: CASRGRTGYGYTF

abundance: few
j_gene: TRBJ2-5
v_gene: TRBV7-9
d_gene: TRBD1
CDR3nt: TGTGCCAGCAGCTTGGGGCAGGGGGTAGAGACCCAGTACTTC
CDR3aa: CASSLGQGVETQYF

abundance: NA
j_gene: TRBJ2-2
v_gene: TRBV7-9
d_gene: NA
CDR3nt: TGTGCCAGCAGCTTAATTTCATCGAACACCGGGGAGCTGTTTTTT
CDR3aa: CASSLISSNTGELFF

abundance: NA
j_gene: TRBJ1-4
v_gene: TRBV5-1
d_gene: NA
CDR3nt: TGCGCCAGCAGCTCAAGGGCCGGGGATGAAAAACTGTTTTTT
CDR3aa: CASSSRAGDEKLFF

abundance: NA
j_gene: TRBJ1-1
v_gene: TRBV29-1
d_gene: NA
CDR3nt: TGCAGCGTTGAGGCTCAGAGAGTCAAAAACACTGAAGCTTTCTTT
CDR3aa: CSVEAQRVKNTEAFF

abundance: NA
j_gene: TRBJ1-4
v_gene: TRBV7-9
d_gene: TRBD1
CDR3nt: TGTGCCAGCAGGGATACAGGGGCCCCCAATGAAAAACTGTTTTTT
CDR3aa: CASRDTGAPNEKLFF

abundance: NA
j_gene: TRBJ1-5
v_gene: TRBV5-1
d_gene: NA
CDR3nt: TGCGCCAGCAGCTGGGACGGTAATCAGCCCCAGCATTTT
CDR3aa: CASSWDGNQPQHF

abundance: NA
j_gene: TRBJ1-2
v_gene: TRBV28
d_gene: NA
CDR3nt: TGTGCCAGCAGTTTAAGAGTCACCTATGGCTACACCTTC
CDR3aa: CASSLRVTYGYTF

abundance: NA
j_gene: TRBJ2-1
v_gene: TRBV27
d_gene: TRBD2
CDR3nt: TGTGCCAGCAGTTTCGGGACTAGCGGAGTGGTTGAGCAGTTCTTC
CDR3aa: CASSFGTSGVVEQFF

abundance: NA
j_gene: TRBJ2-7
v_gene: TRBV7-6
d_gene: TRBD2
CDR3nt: TGTGCCAGCAGCCCCACTAGCGGGAGGGCCCACAATGCTATCTACGAGCAGTACTTC
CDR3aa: CASSPTSGRAHNAIYEQYF

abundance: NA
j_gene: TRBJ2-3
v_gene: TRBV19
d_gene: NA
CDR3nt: TGTGCCAGTAGCCCATGGGGGCGGTGGATCACAGATACGCAGTATTTT
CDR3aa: CASSPWGRWITDTQYF

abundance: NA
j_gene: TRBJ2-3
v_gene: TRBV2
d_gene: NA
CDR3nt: TGTGCCAGCAGAGCCCGGGGCACTTACACAGATACGCAGTATTTT
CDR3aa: CASRARGTYTDTQYF

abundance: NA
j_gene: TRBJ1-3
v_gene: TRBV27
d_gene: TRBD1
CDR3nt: TGTGCCAGCGGGCCCAGGGACAGCGGAAACACCATATATTTT
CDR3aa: CASGPRDSGNTIYF

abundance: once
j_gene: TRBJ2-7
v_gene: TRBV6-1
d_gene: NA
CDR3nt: TGTGCCAGCAGTGCGAGACCCTCAGACGAGCAGTACTTC
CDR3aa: CASSARPSDEQYF

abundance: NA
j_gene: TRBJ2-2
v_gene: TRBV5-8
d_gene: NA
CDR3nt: TGTGCCAGCAGCTGGGGGGACGGTCCGAACACCGGGGAGCTGTTTTTT
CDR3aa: CASSWGDGPNTGELFF

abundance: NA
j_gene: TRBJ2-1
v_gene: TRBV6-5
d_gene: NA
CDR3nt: TGTGCCAGCAGTTACAGGGACCCGGTACTCTGGTTCTTC
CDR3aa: CASSYRDPVLWFF

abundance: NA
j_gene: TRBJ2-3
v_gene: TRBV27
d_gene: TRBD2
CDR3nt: TGTGCCAGCATGGGGGGGTCCACAGATACGCAGTATTTT
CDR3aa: CASMGGSTDTQYF

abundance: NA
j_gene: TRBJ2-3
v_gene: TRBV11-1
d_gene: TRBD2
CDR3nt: TGTGCCAGCAGCGCCCCGTTGGGACTAGCGGGAGGCGATACGCAGTATTTT
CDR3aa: CASSAPLGLAGGDTQYF

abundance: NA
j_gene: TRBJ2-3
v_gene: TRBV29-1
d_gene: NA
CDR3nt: TGCAGCGTTTGGGGAGGTAGCACAGATACGCAGTATTTT
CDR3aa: CSVWGGSTDTQYF

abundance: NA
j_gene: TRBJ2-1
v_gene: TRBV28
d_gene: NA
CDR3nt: TGTGCCAGCAGTTCGCGGGCCCCGGAGTTCTTC
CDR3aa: CASSSRAPEFF

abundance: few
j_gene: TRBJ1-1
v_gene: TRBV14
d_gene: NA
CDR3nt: TGTGCCAGCAGCCAAGGTTGGGGTGGGGTTATGAACACTGAAGCTTTCTTT
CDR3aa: CASSQGWGGVMNTEAFF

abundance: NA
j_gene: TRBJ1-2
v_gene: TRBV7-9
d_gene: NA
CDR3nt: TGTGCCAGCAGCTTAGAAGGGAAAGGTGGCTACACCTTC
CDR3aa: CASSLEGKGGYTF

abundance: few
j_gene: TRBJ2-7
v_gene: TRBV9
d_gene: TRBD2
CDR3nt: TGTGCCAGCAGCGTAGGGACTAGCCGATCCTACGAGCAGTACTTC
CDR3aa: CASSVGTSRSYEQYF

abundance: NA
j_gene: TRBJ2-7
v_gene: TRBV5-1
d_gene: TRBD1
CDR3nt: TGCGCCAGCAGCTCCCTAACGGGACAGGGGGCTGGGGAGCAGTACTTC
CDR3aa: CASSSLTGQGAGEQYF

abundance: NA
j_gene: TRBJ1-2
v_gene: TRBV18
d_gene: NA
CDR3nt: TGTGCCAGCCTCTCGGCGGGCCTCGTCACAGTATATGGCTACACCTTC
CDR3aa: CASLSAGLVTVYGYTF

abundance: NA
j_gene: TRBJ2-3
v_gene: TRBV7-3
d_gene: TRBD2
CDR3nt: TGTGCCAGCAGCTTAGGCCCTAGCGGTTTTAGCACAGATACGCAGTATTTT
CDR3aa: CASSLGPSGFSTDTQYF

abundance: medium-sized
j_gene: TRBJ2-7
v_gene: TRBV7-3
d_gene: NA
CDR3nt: TGTGCCAGCAGGAAACCGGGGACCTACGAGCAGTACTTC
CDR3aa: CASRKPGTYEQYF

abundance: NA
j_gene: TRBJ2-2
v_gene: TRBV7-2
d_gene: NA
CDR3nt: TGTGCCAGCACCCCGACGGTTTATCCGAACACCGGGGAGCTGTTTTTT
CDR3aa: CASTPTVYPNTGELFF

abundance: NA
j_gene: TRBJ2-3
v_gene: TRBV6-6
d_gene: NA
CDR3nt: TGTGCCAGCAGTTACCAAGGGGGTAGCCTCACAGATACGCAGTATTTT
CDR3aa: CASSYQGGSLTDTQYF

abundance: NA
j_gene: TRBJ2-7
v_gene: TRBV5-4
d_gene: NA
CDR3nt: TGTGCCAGCAGCTTGGCCTGGGGGGAGCAGTACTTC
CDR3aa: CASSLAWGEQYF

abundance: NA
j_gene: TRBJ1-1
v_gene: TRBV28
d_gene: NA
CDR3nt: TGTGCCAGCGGGGGGGGGCCTGGCACTGAAGCTTTCTTT
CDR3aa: CASGGGPGTEAFF

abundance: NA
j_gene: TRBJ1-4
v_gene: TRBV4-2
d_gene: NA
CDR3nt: TGTGCCAGCAGCCATTCTAAGGACGAGGGGTGGGAAAAACTGTTTTTT
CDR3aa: CASSHSKDEGWEKLFF

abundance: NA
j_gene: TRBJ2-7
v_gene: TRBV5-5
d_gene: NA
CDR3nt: TGTGCCAGCCACCGGGCCCTCCCCCAATCCTACGAGCAGTACTTC
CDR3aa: CASHRALPQSYEQYF

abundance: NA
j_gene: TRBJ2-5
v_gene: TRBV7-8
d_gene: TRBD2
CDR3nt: TGTGCCAGCAGCTTAGAGGTGCGGGAGCGTGAGACCCAGTACTTC
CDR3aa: CASSLEVRERETQYF

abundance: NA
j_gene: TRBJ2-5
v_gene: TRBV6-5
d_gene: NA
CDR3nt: TGTGCCAGTATAGGAGAGACCCAGTACTTC
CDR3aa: CASIGETQYF

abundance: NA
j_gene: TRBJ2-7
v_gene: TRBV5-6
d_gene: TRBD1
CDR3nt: TGTGCCAGCAGCTCGCTGGACAGGGACGAGCAGTACTTC
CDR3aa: CASSSLDRDEQYF

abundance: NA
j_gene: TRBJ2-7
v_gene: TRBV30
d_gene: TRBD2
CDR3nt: TGTGCCTGGAACCCCGGGAGGTCCCGAGATCCCACCTACGAGCAGTACTTC
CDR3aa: CAWNPGRSRDPTYEQYF

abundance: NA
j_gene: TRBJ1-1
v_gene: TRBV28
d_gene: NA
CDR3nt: TGTGCCAGCAGTTTGAGCGGAGGTTTCAATAAGGGGGCTTTCTTT
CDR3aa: CASSLSGGFNKGAFF

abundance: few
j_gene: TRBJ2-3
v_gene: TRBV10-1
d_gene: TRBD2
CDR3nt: TGCGCCAGCAGCAGCGGGGCGGGGTCCCGGTATACGCAGTATTTT
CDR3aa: CASSSGAGSRYTQYF

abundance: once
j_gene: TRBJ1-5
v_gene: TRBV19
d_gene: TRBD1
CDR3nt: TGTGCCAGTAGTATCCCCCAGGGGGCGGGTGTTCAGCCCCAGCATTTT
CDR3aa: CASSIPQGAGVQPQHF

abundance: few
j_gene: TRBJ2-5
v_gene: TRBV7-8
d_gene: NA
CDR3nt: TGTGCCAGCAGCTTAGCGGTCACAGAGACCCAGTACTTC
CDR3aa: CASSLAVTETQYF

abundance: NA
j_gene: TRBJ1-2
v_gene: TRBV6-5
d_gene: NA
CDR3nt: TGTGCCAGCAGTTACCAGCACAGCTCCTATAGCAATGGCTACACCTTC
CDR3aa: CASSYQHSSYSNGYTF

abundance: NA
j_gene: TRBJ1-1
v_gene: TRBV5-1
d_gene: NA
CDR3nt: TGCGCCAGCAGCTCACAGGGCACTGAAGCTTTCTTT
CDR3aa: CASSSQGTEAFF

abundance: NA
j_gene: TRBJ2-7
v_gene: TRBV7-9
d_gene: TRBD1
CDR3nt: TGTGCCAGCAGCTTGGGGACAGGGGGCTTATACGAGCAGTACTTC
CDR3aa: CASSLGTGGLYEQYF

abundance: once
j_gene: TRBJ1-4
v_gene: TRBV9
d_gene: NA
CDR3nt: TGTGCCAGCAACCTCTTCGAGAATGAAAAACTGTTTTTT
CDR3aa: CASNLFENEKLFF

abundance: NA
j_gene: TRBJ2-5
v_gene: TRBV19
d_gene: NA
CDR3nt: TGTGCCAGTACCCAACCGGGACACGACGATGGAGAGACCCAGTACTTC
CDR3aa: CASTQPGHDDGETQYF

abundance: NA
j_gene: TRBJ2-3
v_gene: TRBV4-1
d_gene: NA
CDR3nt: TGCGCCAGCAGCCAAGTTGGAGCGCCAGATACGCAGTATTTT
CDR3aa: CASSQVGAPDTQYF

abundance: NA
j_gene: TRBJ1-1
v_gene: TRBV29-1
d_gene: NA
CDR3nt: TGCAGCGTTGTCAGAGTAGAGCCTGAAGCTTTCTTT
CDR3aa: CSVVRVEPEAFF

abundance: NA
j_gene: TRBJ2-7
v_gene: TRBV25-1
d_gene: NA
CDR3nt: TGTGCCAGCAGTGATGTAGGAGGGTCCTACGAGCAGTACTTC
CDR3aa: CASSDVGGSYEQYF

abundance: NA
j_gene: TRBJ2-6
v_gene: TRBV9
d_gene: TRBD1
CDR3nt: TGTGCCAGCAGCCCGACCGGGACAGGGGCATCTGGGGCCAACGTCCTGACTTTC
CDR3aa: CASSPTGTGASGANVLTF